A single sample gave rise to the 7 T cell receptor beta chains below, sequenced in a study of T cell responses to AZD1222 COVID-19 vaccine. This table comes from immunoSEQ multiplex PCR, and its TCRdb copy is limited to in-frame clones, with some not included. The sample contains approximately 120,000 clones, around nine tenths of which appear only once. The material was peripheral blood, obtained on day 0 of AZD1222 vaccination. Every receptor here comes from an adult in good health.

This rearrangement joins TRBV13 to TRBJ2-3, with D perhaps TRBD1 (6 bases). From germline, CDR1 is PRHDT and CDR2 FYEKMQ (reference sequence). The CDR3 has 14 residues. V lost 2 bases and J lost 5, with 11 bases in between. The DNA of the CDR3 is TGTGCCAGCAGCTTAAGAACAGGGATAGATACGCAGTATTTT. Amino acids: CASSLRTGIDTQYF.

Remarks on this clone: Other DNA sequences in the sample encode the same CDR3. The rearrangement uses TRBV6-5 and TRBJ1-1; D is undetermined. The V gene lost 6 bases and the J gene lost 3 bases, with 11 bases spanning the gap. Per germline, CDR1 MNHEY and CDR2 SVGAGI. The CDR3 has 13 amino acids. The CDR3 sequence: CASSRLRDTEAFF. In DNA form, the CDR3 reads TGTGCCAGCAGCCGTCTACGGGACACTGAAGCTTTCTTT.

This chain links TRBV23-1 with TRBJ2-1; D uncertain. TRBV23-1 is annotated as an ORF whose role is uncertain. Trimming took 4 bases from V and 9 from J, leaving 4 bases between them. The CDR3 consists of 10 residues. DNA for the CDR3: TGCGCCAGCAGTCGGGGTGAGCAGTTCTTC. It translates to CASSRGEQFF.

This chain uses TRBV2 with TRBJ1-3; D remains ambiguous. The germline CDR1 and CDR2 sequences are SNHLY and FYNNEI. V lost 5 bases and J lost 0, with 11 bases in between. This CDR3 region has 15 residues. This CDR3 reads CASSSRFSSGNTIYF. In DNA form, the CDR3 reads TGTGCCAGCAGTAGCCGCTTCAGCTCTGGAAACACCATATATTTT.

The gene calls are TRBV5-6 and TRBJ2-3, with 9 nucleotides matching TRBD1. Germline V gene lookup returns CDR1 SGHDT and CDR2 YYEEEE. CDR3 length equals 16 residues. The junction had 8 bases not matched to a gene; V was cut back by 1 base and J by 5 bases. The CDR3 coding sequence is TGTGCCAGCAGCTTGCAGGGGACAGGGCCGAAAGATACGCAGTATTTT. Protein product: CASSLQGTGPKDTQYF.

The rearrangement joins TRBV7-2 to TRBJ2-7, with 9 nucleotides matching TRBD2. The CDR3 is 16 amino acids. Germline-derived CDR1 and CDR2 are SGHTA and FQGNSA. The junction had 8 bases not matched to a gene; V was cut back by 0 bases and J by 5 bases. The CDR3 DNA is TGTGCCAGCAGCTTAGCCGCGAGCGGGAGGACGAACGAGCAGTACTTC. It is translated as CASSLAASGRTNEQYF.

The rearrangement joins TRBV6-2 or TRBV6-3 to TRBJ1-2; no definite D call. The germline V and J ends were trimmed by 4 bases and 2 bases, with 2 bases remaining between them. The V gene's germline CDR1 is MNHEY and CDR2 SVGEGT. The length of the CDR3 is 11 residues. In nucleotides, the CDR3 is TGTGCCAGCAGTTCAAACTATGGCTACACCTTC. It codes for CASSSNYGYTF.